These 18 T cell receptor beta chains share one sample of origin, sequenced in a study of shared clonotypes between healthy human individuals. Sequencing was performed with immunoSEQ multiplex PCR; in TCRdb, only in-frame clones are kept and a portion is missing. Of around 2.1 million clones in the sample, approximately 95% are singletons; the top ten hold roughly 0.13%. The source material was naive CD4+ T cells sorted from blood. Subset here: CD45RA+ positively selected. These receptors were collected from a man in his late teens or twenties in good health.

Concerning this clone: Other DNA sequences of this sample code for an identical CDR3. This sequence joins TRBV5-1 and TRBJ2-5; D remains unclear. V was clipped by 0 bases and J by 1 base, with 7 bases between them. Germline V gives CDR1 SGHRS, CDR2 YFSETQ. This CDR3 region has 14 residues. This CDR3 reads CASSLGTTQETQYF. CDR3 DNA: TGCGCCAGCAGCTTGGGGACGACCCAAGAGACCCAGTACTTC.

The chain is built from TRBV10-2 and TRBJ1-3; D perhaps matches TRBD1 (5 bases). The V end lost 6 bases, the J end lost 1 base, and 19 bases lay between the germline ends. There are 17 residues in the CDR3. CDR1 WSHSY and CDR2 SAAADI come from the germline V gene. The CDR3 nucleotides are TGCGCCAGCAGCAGAGACCTATGGCAGGGTTCTGGAAACACCATATATTTT. This gives the protein CASSRDLWQGSGNTIYF.

CDR3 sequence (DNA): TGTGCCAGCACCGATGGGCGCTCCTACGAGCAGTACTTC. Its protein is CASTDGRSYEQYF. The chain combines TRBV5-8 with TRBJ2-7; D not certain. The length of the CDR3 is 13 residues. CDR1 and CDR2 from the germline V gene are SGHTS and YDEGEE. The germline V and J ends were trimmed by 6 bases and 0 bases, with 10 bases remaining between them.

V is TRBV28 and J is TRBJ2-1; maybe TRBD1 (6 bases). V was clipped by 4 bases and J by 5 bases, with 15 bases between them. CDR3 length: 15 residues. CDR1 MDHEN and CDR2 SYDVKM come from the germline V gene. As DNA, the CDR3 is TGTGCCAGCAGTTCACAGGGATTAGGCGACAATGAGCAGTTCTTC. It yields the protein CASSSQGLGDNEQFF.

The gene calls are TRBV21-1 and TRBJ1-2. TRBV21-1 is designated a pseudogene. This CDR3 has 19 amino acids. The CDR3 DNA sequence: TGTGCCAGCAGCAGAAAACCGGCGAGGTCGGCCCTCTGGGAGGGGGGCTACACCTTC. This translates into CASSRKPARSALWEGGYTF.

The chain recombines TRBV5-1 with TRBJ2-7, with D tentatively TRBD1 (6 bases). The CDR3 runs 14 residues. Trimming stripped 4 bases from V and 0 bases from J, with 11 bases between. The germline V gene has CDR1 SGHRS and CDR2 YFSETQ. This chain's CDR3 is CASSPRTVSYEQYF. Written as DNA, the CDR3 is TGCGCCAGCAGCCCACGGACAGTCTCCTACGAGCAGTACTTC.

About this clone itself: The same CDR3 arises from other DNA sequences in this sample as well. V gene TRBV15 combines with J gene TRBJ2-5; D unresolved. CDR3 length: 14 amino acids. Germline CDR1 is LNHNV and CDR2 is YYDKDF (reference sequence). Trimming stripped 0 bases from V and 3 bases from J, with 8 bases between. The DNA of the CDR3 is TGTGCCACCAGCAGAGATGGGCGGAAAGAGACCCAGTACTTC. Translating it yields CATSRDGRKETQYF. The variable domain in full, completed from reference TRBV15 and TRBJ2-5, reads DAMVIQNPRYQVTQFGKPVTLSCSQTLNHNVMYWYQQKSSQAPKLLFHYYDKDFNNEADTPDNFQSRRPNTSFCFLDIRSPGLGDTAMYLCATSRDGRKETQYFGPGTRLLVL.

As regards this clone: Other DNA variants within this sample encode the same CDR3. Here the CDR3 reads CASSEGTGPYEQYF. The CDR3 DNA reads as TGTGCCAGCAGCGAGGGGACAGGGCCCTACGAGCAGTACTTC. The rearrangement uses TRBV9 and TRBJ2-7; 9 nucleotides align to TRBD1. The CDR3 totals 14 residues. Germline loops: CDR1 SGDLS, CDR2 YYNGEE. The V segment lost 3 bases and the J segment 2 bases; nucleotides outside the gene matches: 3.

The chain couples TRBV30 to TRBJ2-5, with D possibly TRBD2 on 5 matching bases. The CDR3 covers 17 residues. From germline, CDR1 is GTSNPN and CDR2 SVGIG (reference sequence). Trimming shortened V by 0 bases and J by 1 base, and 18 bases separated the two germline ends. Written as DNA, the CDR3 is TGTGCCTGGAGTGTAGGTGTTGGCGGGTTAAGCCAAGAGACCCAGTACTTC. Amino acids: CAWSVGVGGLSQETQYF.

This chain connects TRBV27 to TRBJ2-7; TRBD2 might be the D (5 bases). This CDR3 comprises 13 residues. CDR1 and CDR2 from the germline V gene are MNHEY and SMNVEV (reference sequence). The ends were cut back, 2 bases at V and 4 bases at J, with 9 bases in the middle. CDR3 residues: CASSLVPGYEQYF. The CDR3 DNA follows: TGTGCCAGCAGTTTAGTCCCGGGATACGAGCAGTACTTC.

The J gene is TRBJ1-2, the V gene TRBV19, with D maybe TRBD1 (5 bases). The CDR3 runs to 14 residues. CDR1 and CDR2 (germline): LNHDA, SQIVND (reference sequence). V dropped 6 bases and J dropped 11 bases, with 22 bases sitting between them. CDR3 DNA: TGTGCCAGTAGGCAGGGTACCCAATGGGTCGGGTACACCTTC. Protein: CASRQGTQWVGYTF.

The V and J genes are TRBV9 and TRBJ2-3; 10 bases align to TRBD2. CDR3 length: 16 residues. Losses at the gene ends were 5 bases for V and 0 bases for J; bases not matched to a gene: 6. Germline V lookup: CDR1 SGDLS, CDR2 YYNGEE. CDR3 in amino acids: CASRTPGLASTDTQYF. CDR3 bases: TGTGCCAGCAGAACCCCGGGACTAGCGAGCACAGATACGCAGTATTTT.

V is TRBV5-6 and J is TRBJ2-3; 10 bases line up with TRBD2. The CDR3 contains 17 residues. Germline CDR1 SGHDT, CDR2 YYEEEE. V dropped 0 bases and J dropped 6; count of bases not matched to a gene: 10. The CDR3: CASSLATSSGSLDTQYF. The DNA of the CDR3 is TGTGCCAGCAGCTTGGCCACGTCTAGCGGGAGCTTGGATACGCAGTATTTT.

As regards this clone: Other DNA sequences within the sample encode an identical CDR3. The chain recombines TRBV10-1 with TRBJ2-1, with D hard to call. This CDR3 has 14 residues. Deletions cut 0 bases from V and 1 base from J, with 4 bases between. Germline V gene lookup returns CDR1 WNHNN and CDR2 SYGVQD (reference sequence). Written as DNA, the CDR3 is TGCGCCAGCAGTGAGTCGGGTTCCTACAATGAGCAGTTCTTC. The encoded protein is CASSESGSYNEQFF.

CDR3 in amino acids: CASSLGTGGENIQYF. The CDR3 DNA reads TGCGCCAGCAGCTTAGGGACAGGGGGCGAAAACATTCAGTACTTC. The V call is TRBV5-1, the J call TRBJ2-4; 12 bases are shared with TRBD1. Germline CDR1 and CDR2: SGHRS and YFSETQ. The CDR3 spans 15 residues. Germline trimming cut 2 bases from V and 5 bases from J; bases unmatched to any gene: 2.

CDR3 region: CASSQETQGQQYF. DNA of the CDR3: TGCGCCAGCAGCCAGGAAACTCAGGGCCAGCAGTACTTC. The V call is TRBV4-3, the J call TRBJ2-7; weak D call: TRBD1 (5 bases). The CDR3 is 13 residues long. CDR1 is LGHNA, CDR2 YSLEER, per germline. Between the trimmed V and J ends, which lost 3 bases and 8 bases, there was a span of 14 bases.

The V call is TRBV7-8, the J call TRBJ2-7; D unresolved. V gave up 1 base and J gave up 3 bases, with 13 bases separating them. The germline gives CDR1 SGHVS, CDR2 FQNEAQ. The CDR3 runs to 15 residues. The CDR3 DNA sequence: TGTGCCAGCAGCTTAGTTCAAGATCCGGGCTACGAGCAGTACTTC. This encodes CASSLVQDPGYEQYF.

Only one count was recorded for this clone. Different DNA sequences within this sample yield the same CDR3. The rearrangement links TRBV5-1 to TRBJ1-1; 9 bases agree with TRBD1. The CDR3 length is 14 residues. V lost 4 bases and J lost 2; bases outside the gene matches: 3. Germline lookup yields CDR1 SGHRS and CDR2 YFSETQ. The CDR3 sequence: CASSPGQGNTEAFF. CDR3 nucleotide sequence: TGCGCCAGCAGCCCGGGACAGGGCAACACTGAAGCTTTCTTT. Full variable domain (outside the CDR3, taken from reference TRBV5-1 and TRBJ1-1): KAGVTQTPRYLIKTRGQQVTLSCSPISGHRSVSWYQQTPGQGLQFLFEYFSETQRNKGNFPGRFSGRQFSNSRSEMNVSTLELGDSALYLCASSPGQGNTEAFFGQGTRLTVV.